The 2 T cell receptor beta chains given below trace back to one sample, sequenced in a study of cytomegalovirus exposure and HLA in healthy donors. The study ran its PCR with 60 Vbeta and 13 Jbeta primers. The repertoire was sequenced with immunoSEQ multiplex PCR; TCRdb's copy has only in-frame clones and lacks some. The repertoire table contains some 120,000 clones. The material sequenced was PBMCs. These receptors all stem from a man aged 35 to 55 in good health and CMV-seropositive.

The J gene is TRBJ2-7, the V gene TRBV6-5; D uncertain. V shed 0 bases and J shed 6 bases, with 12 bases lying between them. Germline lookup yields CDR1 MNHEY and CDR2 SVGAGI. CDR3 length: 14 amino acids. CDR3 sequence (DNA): TGTGCCAGCAGTTACTCGGTGGCAGTTTTCGAGCAGTACTTC. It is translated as CASSYSVAVFEQYF.

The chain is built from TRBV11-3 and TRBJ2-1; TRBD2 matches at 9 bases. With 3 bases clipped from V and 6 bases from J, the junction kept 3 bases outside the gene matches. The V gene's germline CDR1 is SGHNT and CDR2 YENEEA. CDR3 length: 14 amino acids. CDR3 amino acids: CASSLGGRANEQFF. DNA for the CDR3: TGTGCCAGCAGCTTGGGCGGGAGGGCCAATGAGCAGTTCTTC.